This T cell receptor (beta chain) appears in the sequencing data of a study of human T cells and chemical hapten exposure. Study summary: An approximately 2 cm by approximately 2 cm inner upper arm patch received 2% DPC for sensitization. Patients having alopecia areata, totalis or universalis were mostly female. Study results and limitations: Expanded TCRs formed significantly more large CDR3 similarity clusters than controls.

This clonotype was counted a few times. The target antigen is unknown. With 6 bases clipped from V and 3 bases from J, the junction kept 7 bases outside the gene matches. Germline CDR1 SNHLY, CDR2 FYNNEI. The CDR3 extends over 14 amino acids. TCRdb called the RACE reads again in MiXCR, with one record for every CDR3 protein. The sample has nearly 95,000 distinct CDR3 sequences, approximately 10% seen once. The time point: patch test 2, 6 weeks after DPC sensitization. Specified treatment: therapeutic diphenylcyclopropenone sensitization with weekly scalp DPC. Blood draws preceded each patch test application.

The material sequenced was whole blood, taken in connection with sensitization to the hapten diphenylcyclopropenone (DPC). The origin of this receptor is a man in his forties or fifties with alopecia areata. Some clones in this sample may be carry-over from other donors' samples. V is TRBV2 and J is TRBJ2-5; 7 nucleotides agree with TRBD1. The CDR3 sequence is CASSPDREKETQYF. CDR3 sequence (DNA): TGTGCCAGCAGCCCTGACAGGGAGAAAGAGACCCAGTACTTC.